This T cell receptor beta chain was obtained from a study of T cell repertoires in cytomegalovirus infection. TCRdb processed the reads anew with MiXCR; each CDR3 protein has one entry. The data hold some 920,000 distinct CDR3 sequences, with roughly 31% observed a single time. Germline V lookup: CDR1 SGHRS, CDR2 YFSETQ. The V end lost 1 base, the J end lost 1 base, and 11 bases lay between the germline ends. CDR3 size: 15 residues. This clonotype occurred a few times. Its antigen is still unknown. This chain links TRBV5-1 with TRBJ1-2; D is ambiguous. Sequenced here: cultured CD8+ T cells from PBMCs, sampled from culture after CMV antigen stimulation. The TCR was taken from a human donor in good health (CMV status not recorded). Some clones in this sample may be carry-over from other donors' samples. In DNA form, the CDR3 reads TGCGCCAGCAGCTTGATCCCAGGAGATAACTATGGCTACACCTTC. It yields the protein CASSLIPGDNYGYTF.